The 27 T cell receptor beta chains below were found in one sample sequenced in a study of blood T cell repertoires in COVID-19. Generated by immunoSEQ multiplex PCR, the TCRdb table keeps only in-frame clones and is missing some. The sample holds fewer than 150,000 clones; 86% are singletons and the top ten take roughly 18%. The material sequenced was peripheral blood. Receptors were obtained from a woman aged 45-59 years who had recovered from COVID-19.

The chain joins TRBV11-2 to TRBJ2-5; tentatively, D is TRBD2 (5 bases). Trimming removed 5 bases from V and 9 bases from J, with 31 bases in between. There are 18 residues in the CDR3. CDR1 is SGHAT and CDR2 is FQNNGV in the germline V gene. DNA of the CDR3: TGTGCCAGCAGCCCCGACCGGGGAGTTAGCCCAGGCAACGCTGCCCAGTACTTC. This translates into CASSPDRGVSPGNAAQYF.

J is TRBJ1-5 and V is TRBV30; D perhaps matches TRBD1 (5 bases). The CDR3 is 14 residues long. CDR1 and CDR2 (germline): GTSNPN, SVGIG (reference sequence). Trimming removed 5 bases from V and 7 bases from J, with 18 bases in between. The CDR3 sequence: CAWGKSGGGQPQHF. The DNA for the CDR3 is TGTGCCTGGGGAAAATCGGGGGGAGGACAGCCCCAGCATTTT.

The chain combines TRBV12-3 or TRBV12-4 with TRBJ1-5; D is unclear. V lost 4 bases to trimming and J lost 7 bases, with 8 bases between them. The CDR3 sequence is 12 residues long. The DNA for the CDR3 is TGTGCCAGCAGTTCGTTTGAGCAGCCCCAGCATTTT. Translated, it gives CASSSFEQPQHF.

CDR3 amino acids: CASSQLAGETFYEQYF. The CDR3 nucleotides read TGTGCCAGCAGCCAACTAGCGGGAGAAACGTTCTACGAGCAGTACTTC. The chain is built from TRBV6-2 or TRBV6-3 and TRBJ2-7; TRBD2 agrees at 11 bases. Germline values: CDR1 MNHEY, CDR2 SVGEGT. After removal of 6 bases from V and 3 bases from J, the junction contained 10 bases not matched to a gene. The CDR3 length is 16 residues.

The J gene is TRBJ1-6, the V gene TRBV6-5; D call uncertain. Germline V CDR1 and CDR2: MNHEY, SVGAGI. Trimming left V 6 bases short and J 6 bases short, with 15 bases between. The CDR3 totals 15 residues. The CDR3, as DNA: TGTGCCAGCAGAGATCGACGGGAGCGTAATTCACCCCTCCACTTT. Its translation is CASRDRRERNSPLHF.

This clone has only one observation. The genes are TRBV2 and TRBJ2-1; 15 bases match TRBD2. The CDR3 totals 15 residues. The germline V gene has CDR1 SNHLY and CDR2 FYNNEI. V trimming: 8 bases; J trimming: 7 bases; junction bases outside the gene matches: 6. The CDR3: CASSGTSGGSNEQFF. DNA for the CDR3: TGTGCCAGCTCCGGGACTAGCGGGGGGTCGAATGAGCAGTTCTTC.

The rearrangement uses TRBV6-5 and TRBJ2-1; 9 bases map to TRBD2. Germline CDR1 and CDR2: MNHEY and SVGAGI. The CDR3 covers 15 residues. V lost 6 bases to trimming and J lost 6 bases; unmatched junction nucleotides: 9. The CDR3 DNA reads TGTGCCAGCAGCCCCGGGACTAGCCGAGGCAATGAGCAGTTCTTC. This sequence encodes CASSPGTSRGNEQFF.

The chain joins TRBV4-3 to TRBJ2-5, with 8 bases matching TRBD2. The CDR3 consists of 15 residues. Germline lookup yields CDR1 LGHNA and CDR2 YSLEER. J was trimmed by 5 bases and V by 1 base; bases with no gene match: 6. CDR3 nucleotide sequence: TGCGCCAGCAGCCAAGGAGCGGGAGAGGGGGAGACCCAGTACTTC. It specifies CASSQGAGEGETQYF.

The rearrangement joins TRBV20-1 to TRBJ2-5; D perhaps matches TRBD2 (6 bases). The CDR3 contains 15 residues. The germline V and J ends were trimmed by 3 bases and 1 base, with 15 bases remaining between them. CDR1 is DFQATT, CDR2 SNEGSKA, per germline (reference sequence). The CDR3 region is CSASGLQRGQETQYF. The CDR3 coding sequence is TGCAGTGCTAGTGGACTACAGCGTGGCCAAGAGACCCAGTACTTC.

The chain uses TRBV7-8 and TRBJ1-2; D not certain. The CDR3 has 15 residues. V was pared by 4 bases and J by 4 bases, with 16 bases between. Per germline, CDR1 SGHVS and CDR2 FQNEAQ. The CDR3 DNA sequence: TGTGCCAGCAGCTCCCCGGTCGAGGTTCGCTATGGCTACACCTTC. Its protein product is CASSSPVEVRYGYTF.

J is TRBJ1-2 and V is TRBV3-1 (or the pseudogene TRBV3-2), with 8 bases aligning to TRBD1. The junction had 12 bases not matched to a gene; V was cut back by 2 bases and J by 10 bases. Germline CDR1 LGHDT, CDR2 YNNKEL (reference sequence). The CDR3 is made up of 15 amino acids. In DNA form, the CDR3 reads TGTGCCAGCAGCCAAAGATCAGGGGGCGGGGGCTCCTACACCTTC. It yields the protein CASSQRSGGGGSYTF.

The chain couples TRBV28 to TRBJ2-1; no definite D call. Germline V gene lookup returns CDR1 MDHEN and CDR2 SYDVKM. V was pared by 5 bases and J by 4 bases, with 18 bases between. The length of the CDR3 is 16 residues. CDR3 sequence reads: CASSPSKSLAYNEQFF. In DNA form, the CDR3 reads TGTGCCAGCAGTCCCTCCAAGAGTCTCGCTTACAATGAGCAGTTCTTC.

This clone ranks as medium-sized (0.01 to 0.1%). The rearrangement links TRBV2 to TRBJ2-7; D is possibly TRBD2 (5 bases). Germline assignment: CDR1 SNHLY and CDR2 FYNNEI. This CDR3 is built from 13 residues. With 8 bases removed from V and 11 bases from J, the gap between germline ends came to 22 bases. The CDR3 sequence is CASEPERLAGEYF. The CDR3 DNA reads as TGTGCCAGCGAACCCGAACGTCTAGCCGGGGAGTACTTC.

V gene TRBV5-1 combines with J gene TRBJ2-1; a possible D gene is TRBD2 (6 bases). Trimming removed 3 bases from V and 5 bases from J, with 18 bases in between. Germline CDR1 SGHRS, CDR2 YFSETQ. CDR3 length equals 16 residues. This chain's CDR3 is CASSSHAGLDNNEQFF. CDR3 DNA: TGCGCCAGCAGCTCACACGCGGGACTTGACAACAATGAGCAGTTCTTC.

CDR3 residues: CAWSHRGLETQYF. In DNA, the CDR3 is TGTGCCTGGAGCCACAGGGGGTTGGAGACCCAGTACTTC. The chain links TRBV30 to TRBJ2-5; 8 bases agree with TRBD1. Trimming cost V 3 bases and J 5 bases; bases outside gene matches: 5. Germline V gene data show CDR1 as GTSNPN and CDR2 as SVGIG (reference sequence). This CDR3 has 13 amino acids. Drawing the rest from reference TRBV30 and TRBJ2-5, the complete variable domain is SQTIHQWPATLVQPVGSPLSLECTVEGTSNPNLYWYRQAAGRGLQLLFYSVGIGQISSEVPQNLSASRPQDRQFILSSKKLLLSDSGFYLCAWSHRGLETQYFGPGTRLLVL.

The chain uses TRBV7-9 and TRBJ2-4; D is unresolved. This CDR3 is 14 amino acids long. The V and J ends lost 4 bases and 0 bases respectively, with 7 bases between them. CDR1 and CDR2 from the germline V gene are SEHNR and FQNEAQ (reference sequence). The CDR3, as DNA: TGTGCCAGCAGCTACGGGTTAGCCAAAAACATTCAGTACTTC. Its protein product is CASSYGLAKNIQYF.

This chain uses TRBV4-2 with TRBJ1-4; 11 nucleotides line up with TRBD1. Germline V lookup: CDR1 LGHNA, CDR2 YNFKEQ. The V gene end was trimmed by 0 bases and the J gene end by 7 bases; junction bases not matched to a gene: 1. CDR3 length: 15 residues. In nucleotides, the CDR3 is TGTGCCAGCAGCCAAGAAGGGACAGGGGGTGAAAAACTGTTTTTT. Its translation is CASSQEGTGGEKLFF.

The chain recombines TRBV7-2 with TRBJ1-1; TRBD1 agrees at 8 bases. Looked up from germline, CDR1 is SGHTA and CDR2 is FQGNSA. The CDR3 consists of 13 residues. J was trimmed by 5 bases and V by 5 bases; bases with no gene match: 4. The CDR3 region has the DNA TGTGCCAGCAGCCAGGACAGGGATACTGAAGCTTTCTTT. Protein: CASSQDRDTEAFF. The full variable domain, its missing parts supplied by reference TRBV7-2 and TRBJ1-1, is GAGVSQSPSNKVTEKGKDVELRCDPISGHTALYWYRQSLGQGLEFLIYFQGNSAPDKSGLPSDRFSAERTGGSVSTLTIQRTQQEDSAVYLCASSQDRDTEAFFGQGTRLTVV.

V and J are TRBV6-5 and TRBJ1-2, with D maybe TRBD1 (6 bases). The V and J ends lost 8 bases and 8 bases respectively, with 15 bases between them. Per the germline V gene, CDR1 is MNHEY and CDR2 is SVGAGI. CDR3 length: 12 amino acids. The CDR3 reads CASAGGARGYTF. The CDR3 DNA reads TGTGCCAGCGCCGGGGGGGCCAGGGGCTACACCTTC.

This chain joins TRBV28 and TRBJ1-2; D possibly corresponds to TRBD1 (6 bases). The germline V and J ends were trimmed by 4 bases and 0 bases, with 12 bases remaining between them. Looked up from germline, CDR1 is MDHEN and CDR2 is SYDVKM. The CDR3 spans 15 residues. CDR3 loop: CASSWGGPPNYGYTF. In DNA, the CDR3 is TGTGCCAGCAGTTGGGGGGGGCCTCCTAACTATGGCTACACCTTC.

This rearrangement joins TRBV2 to TRBJ1-2; 10 nucleotides match TRBD1. Per germline, CDR1 SNHLY and CDR2 FYNNEI. Germline trimming cut 0 bases from V and 7 bases from J; bases unmatched to any gene: 11. This CDR3 has 17 residues. CDR3 residues: CASSEAGQGRRLRGYTF. CDR3 DNA sequence: TGTGCCAGCAGTGAAGCGGGACAGGGGAGGAGGTTGCGTGGCTACACCTTC.

This chain connects TRBV21-1 to TRBJ1-1; TRBD1 is the table's D call and was not checked against the DNA. TRBV21-1 is flagged as a pseudogene. The CDR3 runs 15 residues. CDR3 DNA: TGTGCCAGCAGCAAAACAGGGGAGGTGTGCACTGAAGCTTTCTTT. Its protein product is CASSKTGEVCTEAFF.

The CDR3 nucleotides read TGTGCCAGTAGTTCGGTGAAGCGGGGGACCGGGGAGCTGTTTTTT. This codes for CASSSVKRGTGELFF. This chain joins TRBV19 and TRBJ2-2; TRBD2 aligns across 8 bases. Looked up from germline, CDR1 is LNHDA and CDR2 is SQIVND (reference sequence). The CDR3 has 15 amino acids. The junction had 7 bases not matched to a gene; V was cut back by 5 bases and J by 5 bases.

The chain links TRBV20-1 to TRBJ2-1; no clear D gene. The germline CDR1 and CDR2 sequences are DFQATT and SNEGSKA (reference sequence). This CDR3 is 11 amino acids long. V was shortened by 6 bases and J by 5 bases, with 8 bases between the two germline ends. Written as DNA, the CDR3 is TGCAGTGCCATCCTACACAATGAGCAGTTCTTC. Translated: CSAILHNEQFF.

This chain connects TRBV5-4 to TRBJ2-3; D might be TRBD2 (6 bases). This CDR3 comprises 16 residues. Deletions cut 0 bases from V and 0 bases from J, with 11 bases between. Germline-derived CDR1 and CDR2 are SGHNT and YYREEE (reference sequence). The CDR3 loop reads CASSLGRGPSTDTQYF. The CDR3 DNA reads as TGTGCCAGCAGCTTGGGGCGGGGCCCTAGCACAGATACGCAGTATTTT.

This clone has a handful of counts. This specimen includes other DNA sequences encoding the same CDR3. V is TRBV5-1 and J is TRBJ2-2; 9 nucleotides line up with TRBD2. The CDR3 is 16 residues long. CDR1 is SGHRS, CDR2 YFSETQ, per germline. Trimming took 0 bases from V and 3 from J; bases not matched to a gene: 3. CDR3 in amino acids: CASSLGSGSYTGELFF. The CDR3 region has the DNA TGCGCCAGCAGCTTGGGTAGCGGGAGTTACACCGGGGAGCTGTTTTTT.

V usage is TRBV5-4 and J usage is TRBJ1-1; possibly TRBD1 for D (5 bases). The CDR3 spans 15 residues. Trimming shortened V by 3 bases and J by 3 bases, and 15 bases separated the two germline ends. Germline V gene data show CDR1 as SGHNT and CDR2 as YYREEE (reference sequence). Here the CDR3 reads CASSSHQGRYTEAFF. The CDR3 nucleotides read TGTGCCAGCAGCTCACACCAGGGTAGGTACACTGAAGCTTTCTTT.